The T cell receptor beta chain described here comes from a study of blood T cell repertoires in COVID-19. Study-level information: Both acute and convalescent COVID-19 samples were obtained from the United States, Italy and Spain. PBMCs, B-cell-depleted T cells, or T cells were the source of the cDNA or gDNA that made up the material.

Unmatched junction bases numbered 8, after V lost 6 bases and J lost 5 bases. Germline V lookup: CDR1 SGHRS, CDR2 YFSETQ. The CDR3 length is 14 residues. Authors' analysis steps: Estimation of nucleated cell counts relied on the amplification of reference gene primers. Repertoires were generated with immunoSEQ multiplex PCR, while TCRdb's copy carries only in-frame clones and drops some. That table supplies the V and J calls and clone size; D and trimming were determined from the DNA. The sample lists 200,000 to 250,000 clones; about 85% were seen once. What was sequenced was peripheral blood. The source of this sequence is a man younger than 45 who had recovered from COVID-19. J is TRBJ1-2 and V is TRBV5-1, with 9 bases matching TRBD1. The CDR3 DNA reads as TGCGCCAGCAAGGCGGACAGGGGAAGATATGGCTACACCTTC. This sequence encodes CASKADRGRYGYTF.